This passage covers 8 T cell receptor beta chains from one sample sequenced in a study of T cell repertoires in cytomegalovirus infection. MiXCR, run by TCRdb on the reads, gives a single entry per CDR3 protein. The sample lists under 450,000 distinct CDR3 sequences; roughly 36% were seen once. Antigens of these TCRs are unknown. The input for sequencing was cultured PBMCs, taken from culture after CMV antigen stimulation. Receptors originate from a human donor in good health (CMV status not recorded). Some clones in this sample may be carry-over from other donors' samples.

This clonotype was seen more than once but under ten times. The V call is TRBV12-3 or TRBV12-4, the J call TRBJ2-1, with 8 bases fitting TRBD2. Losses at the gene ends were 4 bases for V and 7 bases for J; bases not matched to a gene: 12. This CDR3 region has 16 residues. This CDR3 reads CASSSTTSVKVNEQFF. The DNA of the CDR3 is TGTGCCAGCAGTTCCACGACTAGCGTAAAGGTGAATGAGCAGTTCTTC.

The DNA for the CDR3 is TGTGCCAGCAGTCGGACTAGCGGGAAGAATGGAGAGACCCAGTACTTC. It yields the protein CASSRTSGKNGETQYF. This chain joins TRBV27 and TRBJ2-5; 12 nucleotides line up with TRBD2. This CDR3 comprises 16 residues. V was clipped by 5 bases and J by 4 bases; unmatched bases: 8. CDR1 is MNHEY, CDR2 SMNVEV, per germline (reference sequence).

This chain's CDR3 is CASSLRGLQMDHNEQFF. CDR3 bases: TGTGCCAGCAGCCTTAGGGGACTACAGATGGATCACAATGAGCAGTTCTTC. This sequence joins TRBV11-3 and TRBJ2-1; 7 nucleotides line up with TRBD2. CDR1 and CDR2 from the germline V gene are SGHNT and YENEEA. Unmatched junction bases numbered 15, after V lost 5 bases and J lost 5 bases. The CDR3 extends over 17 amino acids.

The V and J genes are TRBV10-3 and TRBJ2-1; the match to TRBD2 covers 12 bases. CDR1 is ENHRY, CDR2 SYGVKD, per germline. With V trimmed by 3 bases and J by 2 bases, 11 bases remained unmatched. The CDR3 sequence is 19 residues long. The DNA for the CDR3 is TGTGCCATCAGTGAAGATCCCACTAGCGGGAGGTCCACCTACAATGAGCAGTTCTTC. As protein: CAISEDPTSGRSTYNEQFF.

This clonotype was recorded a few times. The rearrangement joins TRBV11-1 to TRBJ2-3; 14 nucleotides agree with TRBD2. Germline CDR1 reads SGHAT; CDR2 reads FQDESV (reference sequence). CDR3 length equals 17 residues. After removal of 2 bases from V and 11 bases from J, the junction contained 12 bases not matched to a gene. DNA for the CDR3: TGTGCCAGCAGCTTATACGGACTAGCGGGAGGTTCAATGGTGCAGTATTTT. It specifies CASSLYGLAGGSMVQYF.

The V gene is TRBV20-1, the J gene TRBJ2-1; 7 positions agree with TRBD2. Trimming took 6 bases from V and 0 from J; bases not matched to a gene: 8. CDR1 and CDR2 from the germline V gene are DFQATT and SNEGSKA (reference sequence). This CDR3 is built from 15 residues. CDR3 loop: CSASKAGNSYNEQFF. In DNA form, the CDR3 reads TGCAGTGCATCGAAAGCGGGAAACTCCTACAATGAGCAGTTCTTC.

V usage is TRBV7-8 and J usage is TRBJ2-7, with unresolved D. There are 16 residues in the CDR3. CDR1 is SGHVS and CDR2 is FQNEAQ in the germline V gene. V lost 1 base, J lost 2 bases, and 15 bases lay in between. CDR3 in amino acids: CASSLGPPEPPYEQYF. CDR3 nucleotide sequence: TGTGCCAGCAGCTTAGGGCCCCCCGAACCCCCCTACGAGCAGTACTTC.

A remark on this clonotype: The junction departs from the called germline gene at one end, perhaps through a read error. The chain joins TRBV15 to TRBJ1-4; D remains unclear. CDR1 is LNHNV, CDR2 YYDKDF, per germline (reference sequence). The CDR3 totals 13 residues. The CDR3 sequence is CAISTDLNEKLFF. The CDR3 DNA follows: TGTGCCATCAGCACCGACCTTAATGAAAAACTGTTTTTT.